The 27 T cell receptor beta chains reported below all come from one sample, sequenced in a study of post-analysis software for immune sequencing data. Their antigen targets remain unknown. Unique molecular identifiers featured in each of the TCR beta cDNA libraries. TCRdb called the PCR reads again in MiXCR, with one record for every CDR3 protein. In the table there are under 900,000 distinct CDR3 sequences, roughly 58% of which are singletons. Study findings and constraints: In patients, TRBV5-6, TRBV5-1 and TRBV20-1 belonged to roughly five TRBV segments found more frequently than in controls.

Source material: blood. These receptors were collected from a girl between 5 and 17 years old with multiple sclerosis.

V is TRBV7-2 and J is TRBJ2-7, with TRBD2 matching 8 bases. The germline V gene has CDR1 SGHTA and CDR2 FQGNSA. CDR3 length: 16 amino acids. The trim removed 5 bases at V and 0 bases at J, leaving 9 bases unmatched. The DNA for the CDR3 is TGTGCCAGCAGCATAGACTTTACTAGCGGCTCCTACGAGCAGTACTTC. This codes for CASSIDFTSGSYEQYF.

The V call is TRBV20-1, the J call TRBJ2-3; the D gene is possibly TRBD2 (6 bases). CDR1 is DFQATT and CDR2 is SNEGSKA in the germline V gene (reference sequence). V was cut by 4 bases and J by 1 base, with 9 bases left in between. CDR3 length: 13 amino acids. In nucleotides, the CDR3 is TGCAGTGCTACGGGACTGCGCACAGATACGCAGTATTTT. Its protein is CSATGLRTDTQYF.

This clonotype appeared a few times. The chain joins TRBV15 to TRBJ2-5; 7 bases are shared with TRBD2. The DNA end lines up better with TRBJ2-7; the J call may be wrong. The CDR3 is 16 residues long. Germline V gene data show CDR1 as LNHNV and CDR2 as YYDKDF (reference sequence). The CDR3 coding sequence is TGTGCCACCAGCAGAGGCGGTGTGAGTAGCGGGTACGAGCAGTACTTC. Its protein product is CATSRGGVSSGYEQYF.

The chain recombines TRBV3-1 with TRBJ2-7; TRBD1 matches at 7 bases. CDR1 and CDR2 from the germline V gene are LGHDT and YNNKEL (reference sequence). The trim removed 2 bases at V and 2 bases at J, leaving 9 bases unmatched. This CDR3 comprises 16 residues. The CDR3 DNA follows: TGTGCCAGCAGCCAATCCCGGACAGGTGGGACCTACGAGCAGTACTTC. This codes for CASSQSRTGGTYEQYF.

This clonotype has a handful of counts. The gene calls are TRBV2 and TRBJ2-7, with 8 bases identical to TRBD2. The CDR3 runs 15 residues. Looked up from germline, CDR1 is SNHLY and CDR2 is FYNNEI. V dropped 4 bases and J dropped 0; count of bases not matched to a gene: 5. For the CDR3, the DNA is TGTGCCAGCAGTGGTAGCGGGGTGAGCTCCTACGAGCAGTACTTC. This translates into CASSGSGVSSYEQYF.

This clonotype was detected a few times. The V call is TRBV9, the J call TRBJ2-5; TRBD2 is a possible D gene (7 bases). V shed 0 bases and J shed 1 base, with 10 bases lying between them. The CDR3 runs 15 residues. The germline V gene has CDR1 SGDLS and CDR2 YYNGEE. CDR3 amino acids: CASSVARGPQETQYF. The CDR3 DNA follows: TGTGCCAGCAGCGTAGCGCGGGGGCCCCAAGAGACCCAGTACTTC.

V gene TRBV6-5 combines with J gene TRBJ2-5; 8 bases agree with TRBD2. The junction had 11 bases not matched to a gene; V was cut back by 6 bases and J by 11 bases. This CDR3 is 13 amino acids long. Germline lookup yields CDR1 MNHEY and CDR2 SVGAGI. In DNA, the CDR3 is TGTGCCAGCAGCCCGAGACTAGCGACTGAGCAGTACTTC. The encoded protein is CASSPRLATEQYF.

The rearrangement links TRBV9 to TRBJ1-2; the D gene is possibly TRBD1 (6 bases). This CDR3 contains 13 residues. Trimming took 3 bases from V and 4 from J, leaving 10 bases between them. The V gene's germline CDR1 is SGDLS and CDR2 YYNGEE. The CDR3 is CASSAGVPYGYTF. Written as DNA, the CDR3 is TGTGCCAGCAGCGCAGGGGTTCCCTATGGCTACACCTTC.

This clonotype showed up just a few times. The chain has TRBV29-1 and TRBJ2-1; D is uncertain. Trimming removed 7 bases at V and 12 bases at J, with 16 bases between. The germline gives CDR1 SQVTM, CDR2 ANQGSEA. This CDR3 is built from 11 residues. The DNA for the CDR3 is TGCAGCGCCGCAGACCCAGAGTTGCAGTTCTTC. It encodes CSAADPELQFF.

The chain has TRBV7-2 and TRBJ2-7, with 8 bases matching TRBD1. J was trimmed by 2 bases and V by 2 bases; bases with no gene match: 2. The CDR3 loop spans 14 amino acids. Germline V gene sequence: CDR1 SGHTA, CDR2 FQGNSA. The CDR3 DNA follows: TGTGCCAGCAGCTTAACGGGACAGGCCTACGAGCAGTACTTC. It codes for CASSLTGQAYEQYF.

The rearrangement joins TRBV20-1 to TRBJ2-5; D is unclear. The germline V and J ends were trimmed by 4 bases and 0 bases, with 9 bases remaining between them. CDR1 DFQATT and CDR2 SNEGSKA come from the germline V gene (reference sequence). The CDR3 is 13 residues long. The CDR3 loop reads CSAIPQYQETQYF. The CDR3, as DNA: TGCAGTGCTATCCCGCAGTACCAAGAGACCCAGTACTTC.

A few counts support this clonotype. This sequence joins TRBV5-1 and TRBJ2-6; D uncertain. CDR3 length: 15 amino acids. CDR1 is SGHRS and CDR2 is YFSETQ in the germline V gene. V was shortened by 4 bases and J by 1 base, with 9 bases between the two germline ends. The CDR3 DNA sequence: TGCGCCAGCAGCCGCCTTACATCTGGGGCCAACGTCCTGACTTTC. It yields the protein CASSRLTSGANVLTF.

This sequence joins TRBV20-1 and TRBJ1-5; no firm D call. V was shortened by 3 bases and J by 2 bases, with 14 bases between the two germline ends. Germline V gene sequence: CDR1 DFQATT, CDR2 SNEGSKA (reference sequence). This CDR3 has 15 residues. This chain's CDR3 is CSAREAAWGNQPQHF. The DNA of the CDR3 is TGCAGTGCTAGGGAGGCGGCGTGGGGCAATCAGCCCCAGCATTTT.

The CDR3 region is CASRGQGAAMGYTF. The CDR3 DNA reads as TGTGCCAGCAGGGGACAGGGGGCGGCTATGGGCTACACCTTC. The chain combines TRBV12-3 or TRBV12-4 with TRBJ1-2, with TRBD1 matching 12 bases. Trimming at V came to 6 bases and at J to 8 bases, leaving 7 bases not matched to a gene. The CDR3 runs 14 residues.

This clonotype was counted a few times. V and J are TRBV4-1 and TRBJ2-1; 7 bases agree with TRBD2. This CDR3 has 18 amino acids. The V and J ends lost 1 base and 4 bases, in that order; junction bases with no gene match: 13. Germline V lookup: CDR1 MGHRA, CDR2 YSYEKL. In DNA form, the CDR3 reads TGCGCCAGCAGCCAAGGTTTCGGACTAGGGGCTGGGTACAATGAGCAGTTCTTC. It encodes CASSQGFGLGAGYNEQFF.

The sample holds a few counts of this clonotype. V gene TRBV12-5 combines with J gene TRBJ2-1; D could derive from TRBD1 or TRBD2 (7 bases each). The V end was cut by 4 bases, the J end by 5 bases, with 27 bases between. CDR1 and CDR2 from the germline V gene are LGHNT and FRNRAP. CDR3 length: 19 amino acids. As DNA, the CDR3 is TGTGCTAGTGGTTGGGGGGGAACCGGGACAGCCTCACATAACAATGAGCAGTTCTTC. The encoded protein is CASGWGGTGTASHNNEQFF.

The chain uses TRBV27 and TRBJ2-1; tentative D call: TRBD1 (6 bases). Germline values: CDR1 MNHEY, CDR2 SMNVEV (reference sequence). This CDR3 has 14 residues. V was clipped by 3 bases and J by 6 bases, with 12 bases between them. The CDR3 DNA is TGTGCCAGCAGTTTGGACAGATATATCAATGAGCAGTTCTTC. It is translated as CASSLDRYINEQFF.

This clonotype was seen a handful of times. The rearrangement links TRBV5-6 to TRBJ1-6; D possibly corresponds to TRBD1 (6 bases). There are 15 residues in the CDR3. V gave up 1 base and J gave up 8 bases, with 13 bases separating them. From germline, CDR1 is SGHDT and CDR2 YYEEEE. The CDR3 coding sequence is TGTGCCAGCAGCTTGTCGGGGGGGCAGGATTCACCCCTCCACTTT. This sequence encodes CASSLSGGQDSPLHF.

The rearrangement uses TRBV5-1 and TRBJ2-1; possibly TRBD2 for D (5 bases). Germline V gene data show CDR1 as SGHRS and CDR2 as YFSETQ. Trimming took 4 bases from V and 8 from J, leaving 10 bases between them. CDR3 length equals 12 residues. The CDR3 sequence is CASSVSDHEQFF. The CDR3 bases are TGCGCCAGCAGCGTTAGCGATCATGAGCAGTTCTTC.

This chain uses TRBV28 with TRBJ2-7; 7 nucleotides line up with TRBD1. Per germline, CDR1 MDHEN and CDR2 SYDVKM. The V segment lost 5 bases and the J segment 4 bases; nucleotides outside the gene matches: 14. The CDR3 is 16 residues long. CDR3 DNA sequence: TGTGCCAGCAGTCCACGGGGCAGGGGGAATTATTACGAGCAGTACTTC. This gives the protein CASSPRGRGNYYEQYF.

V gene TRBV10-3 combines with J gene TRBJ1-2, with D possibly being TRBD1 (6 bases). The CDR3 has 15 residues. The germline V and J ends were trimmed by 6 bases and 2 bases, with 16 bases remaining between them. Per germline, CDR1 ENHRY and CDR2 SYGVKD. For the CDR3, the DNA is TGTGCCATCAGCCCCCAGGGGTCGGAGAACTATGGCTACACCTTC. It specifies CAISPQGSENYGYTF.

The rearrangement joins TRBV29-1 to TRBJ2-1; a weak D match, TRBD1 (5 bases). Trimming stripped 6 bases from V and 1 base from J, with 13 bases between. CDR3 length equals 14 residues. The germline CDR1 and CDR2 sequences are SQVTM and ANQGSEA. CDR3 protein: CSVRTSLSYNEQFF. In DNA, the CDR3 is TGCAGCGTGCGGACAAGTTTGTCCTACAATGAGCAGTTCTTC.

There are a few counts of this clonotype. The rearrangement joins TRBV29-1 to TRBJ2-7; D call uncertain. From germline, CDR1 is SQVTM and CDR2 ANQGSEA. This CDR3 has 11 amino acids. Trimming took 4 bases from V and 3 from J, leaving 7 bases between them. CDR3 in amino acids: CSVVNSYEQYF. CDR3 sequence (DNA): TGCAGCGTTGTCAACAGCTACGAGCAGTACTTC.

The rearrangement links TRBV12-3 or TRBV12-4 to TRBJ2-6, with D perhaps assigned TRBD1 or TRBD2 (6 bases each). There are 14 residues in the CDR3. Trimming removed 7 bases from V and 2 bases from J, with 9 bases in between. The CDR3 is CASKGGPGANVLTF. CDR3 DNA sequence: TGTGCCAGCAAGGGGGGCCCTGGGGCCAACGTCCTGACTTTC.

The chain has TRBV7-2 and TRBJ1-2; 8 bases are shared with TRBD1. Germline V CDR1 and CDR2: SGHTA, FQGNSA. J gave up 6 bases and V 8 bases, and 8 bases lay outside the gene matches. The CDR3 is 13 amino acids. CDR3 protein: CASGSRTGNGYTF. CDR3 nucleotides: TGTGCCAGCGGCTCGCGGACAGGGAATGGCTACACCTTC.

V and J are TRBV5-1 and TRBJ2-1; maybe TRBD1 (6 bases). The length of the CDR3 is 14 residues. Germline V gives CDR1 SGHRS, CDR2 YFSETQ. V shed 4 bases and J shed 4 bases, with 12 bases lying between them. The CDR3 spells CASSIGGGYNEQFF. The DNA of the CDR3 is TGCGCCAGCAGCATTGGGGGCGGTTACAATGAGCAGTTCTTC.

The rearrangement joins TRBV12-3 or TRBV12-4 to TRBJ2-1, with 13 bases lining up with TRBD2. Trimming took 6 bases from V and 9 from J; bases not matched to a gene: 8. This CDR3 has 15 residues. The CDR3 spells CASSRTSGSGSEQFF. The CDR3 nucleotides are TGTGCCAGCAGCCGGACTAGCGGGAGCGGGAGTGAGCAGTTCTTC.